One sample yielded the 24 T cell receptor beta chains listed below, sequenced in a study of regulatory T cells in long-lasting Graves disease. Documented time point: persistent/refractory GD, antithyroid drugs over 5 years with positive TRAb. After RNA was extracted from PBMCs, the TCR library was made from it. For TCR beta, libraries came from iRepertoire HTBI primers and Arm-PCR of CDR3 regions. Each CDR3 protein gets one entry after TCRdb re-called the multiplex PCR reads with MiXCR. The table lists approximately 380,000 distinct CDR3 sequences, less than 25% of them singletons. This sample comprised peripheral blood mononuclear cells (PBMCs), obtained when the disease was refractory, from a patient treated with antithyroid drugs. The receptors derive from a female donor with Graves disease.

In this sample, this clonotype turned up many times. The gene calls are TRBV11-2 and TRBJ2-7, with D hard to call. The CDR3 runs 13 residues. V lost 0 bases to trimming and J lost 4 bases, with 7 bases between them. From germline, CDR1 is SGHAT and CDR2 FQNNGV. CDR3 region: CASSLDYDYEQYF. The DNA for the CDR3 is TGTGCCAGCAGCTTAGATTACGATTACGAGCAGTACTTC.

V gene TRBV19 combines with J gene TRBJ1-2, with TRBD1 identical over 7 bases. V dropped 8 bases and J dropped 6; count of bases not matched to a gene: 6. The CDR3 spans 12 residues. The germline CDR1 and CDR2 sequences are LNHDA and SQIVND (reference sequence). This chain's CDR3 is CASGRGFNGYTF. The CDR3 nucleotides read TGTGCCAGTGGCAGGGGGTTTAATGGCTACACCTTC.

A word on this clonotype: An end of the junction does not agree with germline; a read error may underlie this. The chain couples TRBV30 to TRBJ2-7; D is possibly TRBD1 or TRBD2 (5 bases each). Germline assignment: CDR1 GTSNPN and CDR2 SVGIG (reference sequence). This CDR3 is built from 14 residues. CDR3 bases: TGTGCCCGGAGCTCCTCCGGCAGGGACCACGAGCAGTACTTC. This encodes CARSSSGRDHEQYF.

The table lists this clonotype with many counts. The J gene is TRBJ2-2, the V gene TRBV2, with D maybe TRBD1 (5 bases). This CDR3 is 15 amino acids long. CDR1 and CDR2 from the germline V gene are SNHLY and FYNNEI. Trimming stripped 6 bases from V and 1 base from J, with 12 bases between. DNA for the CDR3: TGTGCCAGCAGCGCCCAGGGCCTGAACACCGGGGAGCTGTTTTTT. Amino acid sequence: CASSAQGLNTGELFF.

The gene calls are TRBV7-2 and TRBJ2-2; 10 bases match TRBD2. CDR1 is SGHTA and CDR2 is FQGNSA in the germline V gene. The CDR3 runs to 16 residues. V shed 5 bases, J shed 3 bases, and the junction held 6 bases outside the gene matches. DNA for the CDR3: TGTGCCAGCAGCGTCGCTAGCGGGAGTTACACCGGGGAGCTGTTTTTT. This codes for CASSVASGSYTGELFF.

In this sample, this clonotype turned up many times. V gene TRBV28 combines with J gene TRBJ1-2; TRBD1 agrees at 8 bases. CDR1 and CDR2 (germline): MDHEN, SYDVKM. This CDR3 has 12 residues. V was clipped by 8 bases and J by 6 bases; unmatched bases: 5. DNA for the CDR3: TGTGCCAGCGGGACAGGAATTCATGGCTACACCTTC. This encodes CASGTGIHGYTF.

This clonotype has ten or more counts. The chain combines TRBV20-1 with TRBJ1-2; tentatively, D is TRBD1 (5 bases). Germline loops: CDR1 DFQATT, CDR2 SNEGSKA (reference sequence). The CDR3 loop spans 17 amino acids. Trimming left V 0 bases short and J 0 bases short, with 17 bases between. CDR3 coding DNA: TGCAGTGCTAGAGATGCCCCGAGGGGCTCCGCTAACTATGGCTACACCTTC. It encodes CSARDAPRGSANYGYTF.

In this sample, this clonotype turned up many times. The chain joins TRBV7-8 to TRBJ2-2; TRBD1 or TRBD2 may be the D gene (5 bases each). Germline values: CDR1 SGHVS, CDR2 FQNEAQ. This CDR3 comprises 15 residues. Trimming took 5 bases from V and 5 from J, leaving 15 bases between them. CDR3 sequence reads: CASSAGTARTGELFF. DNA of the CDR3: TGTGCCAGCAGCGCCGGGACGGCGAGGACCGGGGAGCTGTTTTTT.

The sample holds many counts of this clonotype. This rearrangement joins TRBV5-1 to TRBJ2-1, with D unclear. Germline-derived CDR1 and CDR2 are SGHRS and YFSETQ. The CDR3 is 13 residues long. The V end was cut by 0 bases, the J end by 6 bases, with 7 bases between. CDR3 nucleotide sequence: TGCGCCAGCAGCTTGGATGGCGGCAATGAGCAGTTCTTC. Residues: CASSLDGGNEQFF.

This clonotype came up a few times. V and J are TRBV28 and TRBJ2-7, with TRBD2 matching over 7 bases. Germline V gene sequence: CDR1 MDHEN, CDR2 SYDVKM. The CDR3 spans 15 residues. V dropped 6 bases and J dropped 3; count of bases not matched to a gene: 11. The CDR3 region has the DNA TGTGCCAGCAGCTGGGGAGGGGTGAAAAACTACGAGCAGTACTTC. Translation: CASSWGGVKNYEQYF.

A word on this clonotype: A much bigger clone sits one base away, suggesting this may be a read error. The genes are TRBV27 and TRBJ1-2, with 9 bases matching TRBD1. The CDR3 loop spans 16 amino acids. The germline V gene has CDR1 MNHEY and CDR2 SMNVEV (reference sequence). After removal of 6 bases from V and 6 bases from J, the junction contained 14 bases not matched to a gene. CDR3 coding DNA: TGTGCCAGCAGCTTACTACGGGACAGGGCCTGCGATGGCTACACCTTC. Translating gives CASSLLRDRACDGYTF.

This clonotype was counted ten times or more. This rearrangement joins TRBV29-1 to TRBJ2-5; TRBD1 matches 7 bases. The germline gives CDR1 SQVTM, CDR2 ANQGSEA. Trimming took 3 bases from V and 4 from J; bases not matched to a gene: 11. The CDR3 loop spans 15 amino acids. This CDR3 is CSVDNLQGEIETQYF. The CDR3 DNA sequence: TGCAGCGTTGACAATCTCCAGGGGGAGATAGAGACCCAGTACTTC.

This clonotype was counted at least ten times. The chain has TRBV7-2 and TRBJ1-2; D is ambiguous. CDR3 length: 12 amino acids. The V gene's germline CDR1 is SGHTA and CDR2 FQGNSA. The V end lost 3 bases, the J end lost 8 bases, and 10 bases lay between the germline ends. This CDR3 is CASSLRAGGYTF. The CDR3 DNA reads TGTGCCAGCAGCTTGAGGGCGGGCGGCTACACCTTC.

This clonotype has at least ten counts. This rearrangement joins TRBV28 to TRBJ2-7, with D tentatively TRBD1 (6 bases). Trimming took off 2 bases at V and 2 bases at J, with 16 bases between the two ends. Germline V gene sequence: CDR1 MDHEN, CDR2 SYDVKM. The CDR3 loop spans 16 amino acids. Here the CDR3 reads CASSLRVGRGTYEQYF. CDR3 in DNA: TGTGCCAGCAGTTTACGCGTCGGCAGGGGTACCTACGAGCAGTACTTC.

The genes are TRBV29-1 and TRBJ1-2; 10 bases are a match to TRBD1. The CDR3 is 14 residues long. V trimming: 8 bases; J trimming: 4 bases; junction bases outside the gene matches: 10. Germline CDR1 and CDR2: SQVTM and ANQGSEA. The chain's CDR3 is CSTQRGQGSYGYTF. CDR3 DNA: TGCAGCACCCAACGGGGACAGGGGAGCTATGGCTACACCTTC.

This CDR3 reads CASSYSRTNNQPQHF. DNA of the CDR3: TGTGCCAGCAGTTACTCGCGGACAAACAATCAGCCCCAGCATTTT. The J gene is TRBJ1-5, the V gene TRBV6-2 or TRBV6-3; D possibly corresponds to TRBD1 (5 bases). The CDR3 is 15 amino acids. The V gene's germline CDR1 is MNHEY and CDR2 SVGEGT. The V gene lost 0 bases and the J gene lost 3 bases, with 9 bases spanning the gap.

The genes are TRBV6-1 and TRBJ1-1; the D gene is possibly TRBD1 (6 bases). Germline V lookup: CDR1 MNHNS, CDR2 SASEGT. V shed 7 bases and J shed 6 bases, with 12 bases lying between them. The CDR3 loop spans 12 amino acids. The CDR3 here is CASKAGVPEAFF. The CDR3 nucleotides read TGTGCCAGCAAAGCAGGGGTTCCTGAAGCTTTCTTT.

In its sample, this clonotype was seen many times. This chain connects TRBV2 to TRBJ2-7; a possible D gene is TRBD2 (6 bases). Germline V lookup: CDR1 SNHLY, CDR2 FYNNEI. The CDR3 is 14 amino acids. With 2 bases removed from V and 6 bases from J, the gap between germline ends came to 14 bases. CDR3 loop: CASSELGGMGEQYF. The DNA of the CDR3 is TGTGCCAGCAGTGAATTGGGGGGTATGGGCGAGCAGTACTTC.

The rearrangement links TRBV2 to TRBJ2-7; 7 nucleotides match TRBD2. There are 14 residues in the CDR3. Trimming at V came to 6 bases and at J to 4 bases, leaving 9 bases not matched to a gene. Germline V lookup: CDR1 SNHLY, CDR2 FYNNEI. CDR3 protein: CASSWGLTEYEQYF. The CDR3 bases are TGTGCCAGCAGCTGGGGACTAACTGAGTACGAGCAGTACTTC.

The CDR3 spells CSAGGQGYEQYF. Here the CDR3 DNA reads TGCAGTGCTGGCGGACAGGGCTACGAGCAGTACTTC. The chain employs TRBV20-1 and TRBJ2-7, with 8 nucleotides matching TRBD1. V dropped 5 bases and J dropped 3; count of bases not matched to a gene: 3. The CDR3 totals 12 residues. Germline V gene lookup returns CDR1 DFQATT and CDR2 SNEGSKA (reference sequence).

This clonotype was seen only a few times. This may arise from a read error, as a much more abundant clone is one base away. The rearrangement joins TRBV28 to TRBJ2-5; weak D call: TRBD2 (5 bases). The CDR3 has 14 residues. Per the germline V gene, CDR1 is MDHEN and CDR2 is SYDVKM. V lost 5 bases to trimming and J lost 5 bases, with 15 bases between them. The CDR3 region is CASSGRRGDETQYF. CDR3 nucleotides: TGTGCCAGCAGTGGGAGACGGGGTGACGAGACCCAGTACTTC.

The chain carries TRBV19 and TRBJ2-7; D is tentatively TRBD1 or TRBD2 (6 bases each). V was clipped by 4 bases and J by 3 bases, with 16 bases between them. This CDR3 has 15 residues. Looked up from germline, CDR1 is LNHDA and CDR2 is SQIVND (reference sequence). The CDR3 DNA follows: TGTGCCAGTAGTAAAGGGGGAGGACGTTACTACGAGCAGTACTTC. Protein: CASSKGGGRYYEQYF. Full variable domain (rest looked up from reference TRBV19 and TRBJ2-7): DGGITQSPKYLFRKEGQNVTLSCEQNLNHDAMYWYRQDPGQGLRLIYYSQIVNDFQKGDIAEGYSVSREKKESFPLTVTSAQKNPTAFYLCASSKGGGRYYEQYFGPGTRLTVT.

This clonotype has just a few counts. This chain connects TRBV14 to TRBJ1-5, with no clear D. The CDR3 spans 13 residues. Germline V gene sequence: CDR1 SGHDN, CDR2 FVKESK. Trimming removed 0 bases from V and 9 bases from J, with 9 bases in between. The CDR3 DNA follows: TGTGCCAGCAGCCAAGAGATGCTAGGGCCCCAGCATTTT. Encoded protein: CASSQEMLGPQHF. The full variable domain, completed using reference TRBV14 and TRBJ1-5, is EAGVTQFPSHSVIEKGQTVTLRCDPISGHDNLYWYRRVMGKEIKFLLHFVKESKQDESGMPNNRFLAERTGGTYSTLKVQPAELEDSGVYFCASSQEMLGPQHFGDGTRLSIL.

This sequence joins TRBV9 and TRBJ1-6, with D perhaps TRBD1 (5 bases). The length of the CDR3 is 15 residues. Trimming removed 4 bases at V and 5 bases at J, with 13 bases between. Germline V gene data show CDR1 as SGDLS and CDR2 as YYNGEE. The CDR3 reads CASSFADTDNSPLHF. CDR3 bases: TGTGCCAGCAGCTTCGCGGACACGGATAATTCACCCCTCCACTTT.